The T cell receptor beta chain described here comes from a study of blood T cell repertoires in COVID-19. As for the study in general: Sites across the United States, Italy and Spain contributed samples from acute and convalescent COVID-19. Sources were T cells, B-cell-depleted T cells, or PBMCs; the material itself was cDNA or gDNA.

In the authors' workflow: Amplifying reference gene primers gave estimates of nucleated cell counts. The repertoire was sequenced with immunoSEQ multiplex PCR; TCRdb's copy has only in-frame clones and lacks some. The V and J calls and the clone size are those of that table, but D and trimming were determined from the DNA. The data contain 91,000 or so clones, about 90% of them singletons. This TCR was sampled from a woman in her fifties or sixties in a cohort sampled during active COVID-19. The specimen was peripheral blood.

The CDR3 loop is CASRVDRGTEAFF. In DNA, the CDR3 is TGTGCCAGCAGGGTGGACAGGGGGACTGAAGCTTTCTTT. This chain connects TRBV6-5 to TRBJ1-1; 10 nucleotides line up with TRBD1. V trimming: 6 bases; J trimming: 5 bases; junction bases outside the gene matches: 3. CDR1 is MNHEY and CDR2 is SVGAGI in the germline V gene. The CDR3 runs 13 residues.